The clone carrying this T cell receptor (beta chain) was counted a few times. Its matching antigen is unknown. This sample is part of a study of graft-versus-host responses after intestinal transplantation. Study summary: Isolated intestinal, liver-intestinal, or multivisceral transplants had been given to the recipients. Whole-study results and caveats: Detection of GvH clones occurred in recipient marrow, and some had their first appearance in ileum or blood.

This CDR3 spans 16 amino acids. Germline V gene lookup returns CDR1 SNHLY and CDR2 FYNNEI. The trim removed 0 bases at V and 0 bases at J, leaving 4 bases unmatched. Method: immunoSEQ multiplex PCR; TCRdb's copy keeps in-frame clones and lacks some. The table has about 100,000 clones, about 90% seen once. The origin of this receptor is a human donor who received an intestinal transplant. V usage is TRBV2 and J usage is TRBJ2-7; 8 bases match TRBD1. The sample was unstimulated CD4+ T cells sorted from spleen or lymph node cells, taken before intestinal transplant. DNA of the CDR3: TGTGCCAGCAGTGAAGCCGGGACAGGAGGCTCCTACGAGCAGTACTTC. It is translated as CASSEAGTGGSYEQYF. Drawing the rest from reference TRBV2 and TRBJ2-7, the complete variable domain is EPEVTQTPSHQVTQMGQEVILRCVPISNHLYFYWYRQILGQKVEFLVSFYNNEISEKSEIFDDQFSVERPDGSNFTLKIRSTKLEDSAMYFCASSEAGTGGSYEQYFGPGTRLTVT.